These 11 T cell receptor beta chains came from one sample sequenced in a study of siplizumab effects on memory and regulatory T cells. Measured with immunoSEQ multiplex PCR; TCRdb has only the in-frame clones, and not every one. Here the sample spans some 100,000 clones, approximately 90% being singletons. Sequencing was done on a sample of Tregs sorted from blood. The receptors originated from a human donor in good health.

The chain employs TRBV5-1 and TRBJ2-3; D not certain. The CDR3 consists of 11 residues. Trimming shortened V by 4 bases and J by 1 base, and 1 base separated the two germline ends. Germline V lookup: CDR1 SGHRS, CDR2 YFSETQ. This chain's CDR3 is CASSRTDTQYF. DNA for the CDR3: TGCGCCAGCAGCCGCACAGATACGCAGTATTTT.

This chain's CDR3 is CASSLRGQGTGELFF. In nucleotides, the CDR3 is TGCGCCAGCAGCTTAAGGGGACAAGGCACCGGGGAGCTGTTTTTT. The rearrangement links TRBV5-1 to TRBJ2-2; TRBD1 might be the D (6 bases). The CDR3 loop spans 15 amino acids. Germline CDR1 SGHRS, CDR2 YFSETQ. Trimming pared 2 bases from V and 4 bases from J, leaving 12 bases between.

This clone was detected once. The rearrangement joins TRBV5-4 to TRBJ1-2, with D possibly TRBD1 on 6 matching bases. CDR3 length: 15 residues. CDR1 and CDR2 from the germline V gene are SGHNT and YYREEE (reference sequence). The V end lost 4 bases, the J end lost 0 bases, and 13 bases lay between the germline ends. CDR3 region: CASSPGGQSNYGYTF. CDR3 nucleotide sequence: TGTGCCAGCAGCCCCGGAGGACAGTCTAACTATGGCTACACCTTC.

The rearrangement uses TRBV9 and TRBJ1-2; no definite D call. Germline V gene data show CDR1 as SGDLS and CDR2 as YYNGEE. Trimming removed 0 bases at V and 4 bases at J, with 10 bases between. This CDR3 spans 14 amino acids. CDR3 amino acids: CASSVDSHFYGYTF. The CDR3 DNA follows: TGTGCCAGCAGCGTAGACTCTCATTTCTATGGCTACACCTTC.

V usage is TRBV10-3 and J usage is TRBJ1-2, with TRBD1 matching 7 bases. With 6 bases clipped from V and 2 bases from J, the junction kept 3 bases outside the gene matches. Looked up from germline, CDR1 is ENHRY and CDR2 is SYGVKD. The CDR3 consists of 13 residues. This CDR3 reads CAISRDSNYGYTF. The CDR3 DNA follows: TGTGCCATCAGCAGGGACAGCAACTATGGCTACACCTTC.

The J gene is TRBJ1-1, the V gene TRBV18, with 7 bases fitting TRBD1. V dropped 1 base and J dropped 2; count of bases not matched to a gene: 7. The CDR3 runs 16 residues. Germline-derived CDR1 and CDR2 are KGHSH and LQKENI. CDR3 sequence (DNA): TGTGCCAGCTCACCACAATTAGGGGGCGGTAACACTGAAGCTTTCTTT. This sequence encodes CASSPQLGGGNTEAFF.

The rearrangement joins TRBV5-1 to TRBJ2-1, with 10 nucleotides matching TRBD2. The junction had 7 bases not matched to a gene; V was cut back by 0 bases and J by 1 base. Germline values: CDR1 SGHRS, CDR2 YFSETQ. The CDR3 is made up of 18 amino acids. This CDR3 reads CASSLDPSGGSSYNEQFF. The CDR3 DNA reads as TGCGCCAGCAGCTTGGATCCTAGCGGGGGATCTTCCTACAATGAGCAGTTCTTC. Combining the CDR3 with reference TRBV5-1 and TRBJ2-1 gives the whole variable domain KAGVTQTPRYLIKTRGQQVTLSCSPISGHRSVSWYQQTPGQGLQFLFEYFSETQRNKGNFPGRFSGRQFSNSRSEMNVSTLELGDSALYLCASSLDPSGGSSYNEQFFGPGTRLTVL.

This chain uses TRBV5-6 with TRBJ1-2; D may be TRBD1 (6 bases). Between the trimmed V and J ends, which lost 4 bases and 5 bases, there was a span of 15 bases. Germline V gene data show CDR1 as SGHDT and CDR2 as YYEEEE. The CDR3 is made up of 14 amino acids. Here the CDR3 reads CASSTHRAGYGYTF. In DNA form, the CDR3 reads TGTGCCAGCAGCACCCACAGGGCCGGATATGGCTACACCTTC.

The chain has TRBV7-3 and TRBJ1-2; D perhaps matches TRBD1 (6 bases). Per germline, CDR1 SGHTA and CDR2 FQGTGA. There are 15 residues in the CDR3. Trimming shortened V by 6 bases and J by 0 bases, and 14 bases separated the two germline ends. In DNA, the CDR3 is TGTGCCAGCAGTCGAGGACAGCCGACTAACTATGGCTACACCTTC. Translating it yields CASSRGQPTNYGYTF. The variable domain in full, with the rest retrieved from reference TRBV7-3 and TRBJ1-2, is GAGVSQTPSNKVTEKGKYVELRCDPISGHTALYWYRQSLGQGPEFLIYFQGTGAADDSGLPNDRFFAVRPEGSVSTLKIQRTERGDSAVYLCASSRGQPTNYGYTFGSGTRLTVV.

This rearrangement joins TRBV5-6 to TRBJ1-2; no firm D call. The ends were cut back, 6 bases at V and 7 bases at J, with 16 bases in the middle. The germline V gene encodes CDR1 SGHDT and CDR2 YYEEEE. The CDR3 is 13 amino acids. The CDR3 sequence: CASISMEFSGYTF. The CDR3 DNA is TGTGCCAGCATTTCAATGGAATTCAGTGGCTACACCTTC.

The chain employs TRBV18 and TRBJ1-2, with D tentatively TRBD1 (6 bases). In germline, CDR1 is KGHSH, CDR2 LQKENI. The CDR3 extends over 13 amino acids. V was cut by 1 base and J by 6 bases, with 9 bases left in between. The CDR3 loop reads CASSPRGGDGYTF. CDR3 nucleotides: TGTGCCAGCTCACCACGCGGGGGCGATGGCTACACCTTC.